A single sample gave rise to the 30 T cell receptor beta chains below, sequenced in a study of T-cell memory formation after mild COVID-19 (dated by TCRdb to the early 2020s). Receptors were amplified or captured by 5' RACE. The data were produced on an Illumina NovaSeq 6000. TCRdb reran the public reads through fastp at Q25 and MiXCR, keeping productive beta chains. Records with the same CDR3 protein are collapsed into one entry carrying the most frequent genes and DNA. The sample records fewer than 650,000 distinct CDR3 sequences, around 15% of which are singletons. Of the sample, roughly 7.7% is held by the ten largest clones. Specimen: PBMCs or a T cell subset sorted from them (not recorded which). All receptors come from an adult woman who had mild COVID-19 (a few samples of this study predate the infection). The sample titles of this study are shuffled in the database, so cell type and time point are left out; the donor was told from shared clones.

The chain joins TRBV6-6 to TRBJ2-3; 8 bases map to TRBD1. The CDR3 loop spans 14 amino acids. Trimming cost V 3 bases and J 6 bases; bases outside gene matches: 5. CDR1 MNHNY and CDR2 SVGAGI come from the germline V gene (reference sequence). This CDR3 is CASSYWTGSDTQYF. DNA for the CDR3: TGTGCCAGCAGTTATTGGACAGGGTCCGATACGCAGTATTTT.

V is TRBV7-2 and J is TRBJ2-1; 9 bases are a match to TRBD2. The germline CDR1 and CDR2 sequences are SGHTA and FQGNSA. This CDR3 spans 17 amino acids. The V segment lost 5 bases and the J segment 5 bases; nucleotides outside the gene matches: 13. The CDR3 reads CASSRKRGAAHDNEQFF. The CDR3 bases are TGTGCCAGCAGCCGTAAGCGGGGGGCTGCCCATGACAATGAGCAGTTCTTC. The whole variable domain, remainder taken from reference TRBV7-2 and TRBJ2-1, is GAGVSQSPSNKVTEKGKDVELRCDPISGHTALYWYRQSLGQGLEFLIYFQGNSAPDKSGLPSDRFSAERTGGSVSTLTIQRTQQEDSAVYLCASSRKRGAAHDNEQFFGPGTRLTVL.

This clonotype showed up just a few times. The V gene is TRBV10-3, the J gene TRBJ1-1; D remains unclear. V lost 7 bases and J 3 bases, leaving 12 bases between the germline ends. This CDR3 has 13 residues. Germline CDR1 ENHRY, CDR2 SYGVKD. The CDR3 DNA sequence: TGTGCCATCACCGCACAGTTGGACACTGAAGCTTTCTTT. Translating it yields CAITAQLDTEAFF.

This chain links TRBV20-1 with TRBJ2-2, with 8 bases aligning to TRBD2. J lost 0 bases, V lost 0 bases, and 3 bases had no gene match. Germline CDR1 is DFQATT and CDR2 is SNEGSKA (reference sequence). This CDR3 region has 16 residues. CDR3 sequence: CSARDLGLANTGELFF. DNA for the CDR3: TGCAGTGCTAGAGATTTGGGACTAGCGAACACCGGGGAGCTGTTTTTT.

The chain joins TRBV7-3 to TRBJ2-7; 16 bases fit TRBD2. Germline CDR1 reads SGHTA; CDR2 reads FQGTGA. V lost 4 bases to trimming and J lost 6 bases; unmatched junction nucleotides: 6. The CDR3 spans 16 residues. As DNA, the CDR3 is TGTGCCAGCAGCTCGGGACTAGCGGGAGGGCTGGGCGAGCAGTACTTC. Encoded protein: CASSSGLAGGLGEQYF. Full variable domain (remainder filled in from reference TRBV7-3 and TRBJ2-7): GAGVSQTPSNKVTEKGKYVELRCDPISGHTALYWYRQSLGQGPEFLIYFQGTGAADDSGLPNDRFFAVRPEGSVSTLKIQRTERGDSAVYLCASSSGLAGGLGEQYFGPGTRLTVT.

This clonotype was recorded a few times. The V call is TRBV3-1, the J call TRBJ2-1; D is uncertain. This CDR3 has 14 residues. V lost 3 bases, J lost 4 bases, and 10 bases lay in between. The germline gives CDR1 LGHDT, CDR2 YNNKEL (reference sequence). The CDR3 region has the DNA TGTGCCAGCAGCCAGGCCCCTAGTTACAATGAGCAGTTCTTC. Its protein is CASSQAPSYNEQFF.

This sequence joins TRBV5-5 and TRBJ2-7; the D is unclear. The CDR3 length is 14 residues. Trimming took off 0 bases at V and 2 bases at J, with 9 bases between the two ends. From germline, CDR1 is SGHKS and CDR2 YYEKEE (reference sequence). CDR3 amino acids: CASSLVSATYEQYF. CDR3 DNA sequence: TGTGCCAGCAGCTTGGTGTCTGCTACCTACGAGCAGTACTTC.

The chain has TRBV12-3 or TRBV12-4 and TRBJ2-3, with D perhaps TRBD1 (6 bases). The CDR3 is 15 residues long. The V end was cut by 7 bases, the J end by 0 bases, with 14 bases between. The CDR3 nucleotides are TGTGCCAGCATCCTACCGGGACACAGCACAGATACGCAGTATTTT. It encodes CASILPGHSTDTQYF.

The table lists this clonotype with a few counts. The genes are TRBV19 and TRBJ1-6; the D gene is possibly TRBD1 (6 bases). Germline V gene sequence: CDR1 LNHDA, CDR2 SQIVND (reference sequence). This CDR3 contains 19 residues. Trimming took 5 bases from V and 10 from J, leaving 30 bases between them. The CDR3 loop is CASSEGPFWGEGVGSPLHF. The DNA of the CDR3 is TGTGCCAGTAGTGAGGGACCCTTCTGGGGCGAGGGGGTCGGATCACCCCTCCACTTT.

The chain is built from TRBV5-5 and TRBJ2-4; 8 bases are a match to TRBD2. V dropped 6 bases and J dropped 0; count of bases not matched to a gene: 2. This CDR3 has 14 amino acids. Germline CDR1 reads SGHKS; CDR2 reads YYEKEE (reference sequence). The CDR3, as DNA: TGTGCCAGCACGGGGGGGATAGCCAAAAACATTCAGTACTTC. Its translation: CASTGGIAKNIQYF.

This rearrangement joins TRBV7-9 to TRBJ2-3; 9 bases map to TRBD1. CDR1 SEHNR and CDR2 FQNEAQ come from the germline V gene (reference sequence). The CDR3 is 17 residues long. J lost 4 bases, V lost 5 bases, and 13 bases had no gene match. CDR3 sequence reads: CASSPPGGTGSPDTQYF. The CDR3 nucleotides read TGTGCCAGCAGCCCCCCCGGTGGGACAGGGTCGCCAGATACGCAGTATTTT.

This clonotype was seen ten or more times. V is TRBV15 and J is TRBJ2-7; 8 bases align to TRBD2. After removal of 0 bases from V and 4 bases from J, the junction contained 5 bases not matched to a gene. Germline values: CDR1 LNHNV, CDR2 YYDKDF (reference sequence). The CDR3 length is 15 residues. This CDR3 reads CATSREAGAGYEQYF. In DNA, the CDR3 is TGTGCCACCAGCAGAGAAGCGGGAGCAGGGTACGAGCAGTACTTC.

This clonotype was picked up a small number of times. DNA of the CDR3: TGTGCCAGCAGTACTGGACAGTTTTGGCCCCAGCATTTT. It translates to CASSTGQFWPQHF. The rearrangement uses TRBV12-3 or TRBV12-4 and TRBJ1-5, with D perhaps matching TRBD1 (6 bases). The CDR3 totals 13 residues. With 5 bases removed from V and 9 bases from J, the gap between germline ends came to 14 bases.

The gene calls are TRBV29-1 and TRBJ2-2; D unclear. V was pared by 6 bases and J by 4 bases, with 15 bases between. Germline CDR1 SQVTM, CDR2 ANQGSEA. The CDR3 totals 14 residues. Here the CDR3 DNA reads TGCAGCGTCCGCGTTGAGCCCCGCACCGGGGAGCTGTTTTTT. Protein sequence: CSVRVEPRTGELFF.

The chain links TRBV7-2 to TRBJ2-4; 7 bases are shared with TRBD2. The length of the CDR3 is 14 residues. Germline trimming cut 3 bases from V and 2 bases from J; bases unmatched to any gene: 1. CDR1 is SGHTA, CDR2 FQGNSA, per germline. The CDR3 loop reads CASSFGGTKNIQYF. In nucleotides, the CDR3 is TGTGCCAGCAGCTTCGGGGGGACCAAAAACATTCAGTACTTC.

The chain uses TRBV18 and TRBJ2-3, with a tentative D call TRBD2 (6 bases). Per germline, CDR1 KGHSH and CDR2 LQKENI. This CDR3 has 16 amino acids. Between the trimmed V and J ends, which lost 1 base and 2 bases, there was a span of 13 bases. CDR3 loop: CASSPRRGGDTDTQYF. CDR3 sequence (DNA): TGTGCCAGCTCACCACGGCGGGGAGGTGACACAGATACGCAGTATTTT.

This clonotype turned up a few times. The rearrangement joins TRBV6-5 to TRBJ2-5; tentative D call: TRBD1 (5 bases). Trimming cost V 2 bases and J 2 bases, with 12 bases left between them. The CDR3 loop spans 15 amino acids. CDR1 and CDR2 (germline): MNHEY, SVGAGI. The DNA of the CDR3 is TGTGCCAGCAGTTACGGGGCGCGTAATCAAGAGACCCAGTACTTC. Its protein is CASSYGARNQETQYF.

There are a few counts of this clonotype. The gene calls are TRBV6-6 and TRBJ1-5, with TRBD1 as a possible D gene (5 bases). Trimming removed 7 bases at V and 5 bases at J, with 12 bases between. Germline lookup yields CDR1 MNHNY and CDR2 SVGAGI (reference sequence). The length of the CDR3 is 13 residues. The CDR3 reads CASTRDLYQPQHF. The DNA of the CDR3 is TGTGCCAGCACTCGGGACTTATATCAGCCCCAGCATTTT.

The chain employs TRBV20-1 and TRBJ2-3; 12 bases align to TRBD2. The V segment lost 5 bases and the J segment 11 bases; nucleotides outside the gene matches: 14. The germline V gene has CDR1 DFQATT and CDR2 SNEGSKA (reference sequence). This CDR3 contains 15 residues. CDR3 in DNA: TGCAGTGCTGACGCGACTAGCGGGGGCCTAAGTAGGCAGTATTTT. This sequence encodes CSADATSGGLSRQYF.

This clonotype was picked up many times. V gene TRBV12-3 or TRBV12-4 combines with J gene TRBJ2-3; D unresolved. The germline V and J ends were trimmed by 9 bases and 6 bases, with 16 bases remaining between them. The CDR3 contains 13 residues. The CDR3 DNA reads TGTGCCAGTTGGGTTGGCCTCCCCGATACGCAGTATTTT. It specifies CASWVGLPDTQYF.

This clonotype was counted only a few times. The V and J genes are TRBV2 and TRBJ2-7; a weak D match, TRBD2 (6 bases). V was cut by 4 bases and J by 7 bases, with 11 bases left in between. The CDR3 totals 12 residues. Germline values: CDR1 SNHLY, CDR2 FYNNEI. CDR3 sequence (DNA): TGTGCCAGCAGTGCAGGTGCGGGGGAGCAGTACTTC. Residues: CASSAGAGEQYF.

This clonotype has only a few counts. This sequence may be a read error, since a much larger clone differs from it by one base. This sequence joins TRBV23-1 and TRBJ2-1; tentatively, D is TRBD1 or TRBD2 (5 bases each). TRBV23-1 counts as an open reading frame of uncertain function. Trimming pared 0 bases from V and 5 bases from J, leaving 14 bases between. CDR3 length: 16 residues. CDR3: CASSQSGTEMDNEQFF. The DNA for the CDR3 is TGCGCCAGCAGTCAATCCGGGACCGAAATGGACAATGAGCAGTTCTTC.

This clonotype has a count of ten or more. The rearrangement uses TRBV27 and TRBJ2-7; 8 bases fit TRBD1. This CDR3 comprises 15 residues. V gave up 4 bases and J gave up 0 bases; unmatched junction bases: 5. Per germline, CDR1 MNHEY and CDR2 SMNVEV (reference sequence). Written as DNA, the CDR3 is TGTGCCAGCAGTTCGACAGGGGATAGCTCCTACGAGCAGTACTTC. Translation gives CASSSTGDSSYEQYF.

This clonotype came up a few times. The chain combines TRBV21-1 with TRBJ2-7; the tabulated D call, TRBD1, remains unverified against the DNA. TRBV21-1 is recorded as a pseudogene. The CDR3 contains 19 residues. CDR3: CASSTRKMREVQGKGEQYF. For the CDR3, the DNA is TGTGCCAGCAGCACACGAAAAATGAGGGAGGTCCAGGGAAAGGGCGAGCAGTACTTC.

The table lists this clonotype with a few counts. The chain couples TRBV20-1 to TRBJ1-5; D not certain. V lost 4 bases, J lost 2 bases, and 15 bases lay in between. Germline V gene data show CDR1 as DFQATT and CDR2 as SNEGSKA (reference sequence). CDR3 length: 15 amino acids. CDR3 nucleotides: TGCAGTGCTACCCCAGGAACCGAAGGCAATCAGCCCCAGCATTTT. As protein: CSATPGTEGNQPQHF.

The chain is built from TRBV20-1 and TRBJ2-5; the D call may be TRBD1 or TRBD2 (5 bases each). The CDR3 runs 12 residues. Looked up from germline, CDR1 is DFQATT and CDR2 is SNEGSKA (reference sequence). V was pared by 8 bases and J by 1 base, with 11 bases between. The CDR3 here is CSYWDLQETQYF. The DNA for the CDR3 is TGCAGTTACTGGGACCTCCAAGAGACCCAGTACTTC.

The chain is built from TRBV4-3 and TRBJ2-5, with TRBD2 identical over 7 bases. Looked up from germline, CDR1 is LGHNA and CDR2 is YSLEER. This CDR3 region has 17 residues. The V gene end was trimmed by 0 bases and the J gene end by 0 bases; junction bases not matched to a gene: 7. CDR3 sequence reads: CASSQESSGTYQETQYF. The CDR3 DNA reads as TGCGCCAGCAGCCAAGAGTCTAGCGGAACGTACCAAGAGACCCAGTACTTC.

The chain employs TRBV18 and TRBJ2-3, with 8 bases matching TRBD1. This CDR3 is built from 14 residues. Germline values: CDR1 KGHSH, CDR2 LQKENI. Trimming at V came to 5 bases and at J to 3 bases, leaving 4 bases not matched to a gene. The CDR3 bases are TGTGCCAGCTCATCTGACAGGGGAACAGATACGCAGTATTTT. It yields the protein CASSSDRGTDTQYF.

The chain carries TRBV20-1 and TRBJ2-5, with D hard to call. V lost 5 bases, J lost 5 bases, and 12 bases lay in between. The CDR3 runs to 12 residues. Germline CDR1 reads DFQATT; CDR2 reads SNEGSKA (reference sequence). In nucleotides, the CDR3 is TGCAGTGCTCAGGTCTTGAGTGAGACCCAGTACTTC. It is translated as CSAQVLSETQYF.

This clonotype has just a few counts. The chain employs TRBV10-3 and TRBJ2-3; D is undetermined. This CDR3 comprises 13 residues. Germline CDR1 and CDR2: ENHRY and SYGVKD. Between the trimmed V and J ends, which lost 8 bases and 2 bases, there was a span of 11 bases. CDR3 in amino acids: CAIGWVLTDTQYF. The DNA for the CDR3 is TGTGCCATCGGGTGGGTCCTCACAGATACGCAGTATTTT.